This record concerns one TCR beta chain sequence. The antigen remains unidentified. TCRdb re-called the 5' RACE reads; one entry per CDR3 protein, DNA not given. The listing records roughly 390,000 distinct CDR3 sequences. The data stem from a study of T cells expressing NK-cell markers. About the study: Seven HCMV-seropositive donors and one seronegative donor made up the eight sequenced donors.

The study's findings and limits: About six donors carried dominant NKG2C+ clonotypes that made up roughly 1.0-7.0% of their CD8+ T cells.

This TCR derives from a woman in her forties or fifties in good health. Sequencing was done on a sample of blood T cells: a sorted CD56 or NKG2C T cell subset, CD4+ or CD8+ T cells, or bulk PBMC T cells (not recorded which).

CDR3 residues: CATSDQGIYTGELFF. The rearrangement joins TRBV24-1 to TRBJ2-2. The germline V gene encodes CDR1 KGHDR and CDR2 SFDVKD. The CDR3 has 15 amino acids.